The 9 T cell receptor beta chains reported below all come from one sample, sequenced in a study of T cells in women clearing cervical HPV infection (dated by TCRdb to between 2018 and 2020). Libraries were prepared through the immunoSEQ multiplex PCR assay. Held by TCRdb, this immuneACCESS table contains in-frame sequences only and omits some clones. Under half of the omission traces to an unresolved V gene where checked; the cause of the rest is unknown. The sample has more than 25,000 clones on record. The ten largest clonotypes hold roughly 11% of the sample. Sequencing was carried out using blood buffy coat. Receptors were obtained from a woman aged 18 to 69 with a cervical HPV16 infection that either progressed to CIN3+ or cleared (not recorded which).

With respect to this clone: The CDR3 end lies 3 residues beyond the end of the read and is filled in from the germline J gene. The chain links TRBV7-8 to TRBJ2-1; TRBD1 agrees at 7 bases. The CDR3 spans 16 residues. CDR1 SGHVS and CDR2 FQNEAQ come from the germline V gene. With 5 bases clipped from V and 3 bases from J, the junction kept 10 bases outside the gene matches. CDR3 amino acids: CASSLKGAALYNEQFF. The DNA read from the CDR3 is TGTGCCAGCAGCCTTAAGGGGGCTGCGCTCTACAATGAG.

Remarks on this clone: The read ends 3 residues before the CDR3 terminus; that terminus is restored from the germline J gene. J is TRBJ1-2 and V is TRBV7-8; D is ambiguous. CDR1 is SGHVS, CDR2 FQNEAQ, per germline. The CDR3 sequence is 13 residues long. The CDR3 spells CASSWRESSIYTF. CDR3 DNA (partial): TGTGCCAGCAGTTGGCGGGAGAGTTCGATC.

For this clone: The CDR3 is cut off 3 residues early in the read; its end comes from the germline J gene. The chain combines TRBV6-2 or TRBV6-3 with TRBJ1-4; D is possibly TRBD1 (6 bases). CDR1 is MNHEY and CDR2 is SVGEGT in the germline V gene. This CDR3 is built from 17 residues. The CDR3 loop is CASSYAGMGAGANVLFF. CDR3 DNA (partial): TGTGCCAGCAGTTACGCCGGGATGGGGGCTGGGGCCAACGTA.

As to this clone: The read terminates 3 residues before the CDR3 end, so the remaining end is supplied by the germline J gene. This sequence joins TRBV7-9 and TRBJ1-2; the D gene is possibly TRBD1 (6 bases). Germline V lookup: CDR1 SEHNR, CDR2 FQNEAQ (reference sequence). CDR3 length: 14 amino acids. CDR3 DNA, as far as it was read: TGTGCCAGCAGCTTTACCGAGGGGGTGGGTGGA. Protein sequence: CASSFTEGVGG. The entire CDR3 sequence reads CASSFTEGVGGYTF.

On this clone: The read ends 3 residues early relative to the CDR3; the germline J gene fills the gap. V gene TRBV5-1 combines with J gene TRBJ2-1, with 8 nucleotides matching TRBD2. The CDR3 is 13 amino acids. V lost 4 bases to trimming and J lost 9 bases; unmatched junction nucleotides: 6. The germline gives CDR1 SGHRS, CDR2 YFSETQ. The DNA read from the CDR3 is TGCGCCAGCAGCCCCGGGACTAGTGGTGAG. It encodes CASSPGTSGE. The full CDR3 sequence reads CASSPGTSGEQFF.

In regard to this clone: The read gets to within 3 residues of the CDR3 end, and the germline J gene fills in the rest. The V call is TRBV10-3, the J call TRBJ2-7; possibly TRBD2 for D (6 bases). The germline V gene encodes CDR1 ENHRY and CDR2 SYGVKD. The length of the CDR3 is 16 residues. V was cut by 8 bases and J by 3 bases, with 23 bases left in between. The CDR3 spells CAISLGDSLSYYEQYF. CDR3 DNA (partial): TGTGCCATCTCTCTGGGGGACTCTTTATCTTACTACGAG.

Partial CDR3 DNA: TGTGCCAGCAGCTCAAGGGACAGTATTTATAGCAATCAGCCC. Protein: CASSSRDSIYSNQP. In full, the CDR3 reads CASSSRDSIYSNQPQHF. The rearrangement links TRBV7-6 to TRBJ1-5; the match to TRBD1 covers 7 bases. The CDR3 goes on 3 residues after the read ends, and that part is filled in from the germline J gene. J was trimmed by 0 bases and V by 4 bases; bases with no gene match: 9. Germline assignment: CDR1 SGHVS and CDR2 FNYEAQ. The CDR3 contains 17 residues.

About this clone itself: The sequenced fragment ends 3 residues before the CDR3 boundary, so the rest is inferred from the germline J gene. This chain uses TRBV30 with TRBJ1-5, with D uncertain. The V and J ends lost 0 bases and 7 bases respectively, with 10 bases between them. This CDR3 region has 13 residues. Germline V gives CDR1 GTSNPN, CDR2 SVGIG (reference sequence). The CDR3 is CAWSVGPRQPQHF. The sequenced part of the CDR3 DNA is TGTGCCTGGAGTGTCGGCCCTAGGCAGCCC.

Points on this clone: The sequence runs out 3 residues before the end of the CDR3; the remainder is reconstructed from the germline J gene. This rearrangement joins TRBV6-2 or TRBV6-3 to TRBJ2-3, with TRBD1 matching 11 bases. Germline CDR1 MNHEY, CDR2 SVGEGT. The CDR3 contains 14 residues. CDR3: CASSAGTGGETQYF. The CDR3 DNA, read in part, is TGTGCCAGCAGCGCCGGGACAGGGGGAGAGACG.